The 26 T cell receptor beta chains listed next were all sequenced from one sample in a study of T-cell memory formation after mild COVID-19 (dated by TCRdb to about 2021). Library generation was performed with 5' RACE. Sequencing instrument: Illumina NovaSeq 6000. TCRdb reworked the public reads: Q25 trimming with fastp, MiXCR clone assembly, productive beta chains retained. All rows with the same CDR3 protein become a single entry with the most common DNA and genes. This sample is represented by around 500,000 distinct CDR3 sequences; approximately 18% of them were singletons. Approximately 13% of the sample is in the top ten clones. Specimen: PBMCs or a T cell subset sorted from them (not recorded which). These receptors came from an adult woman who had mild COVID-19 (a few samples of this study predate the infection). The sample titles of this study are shuffled in the database, so cell type and time point are left out; the donor was told from shared clones.

The chain links TRBV7-9 to TRBJ1-4; 10 bases are a match to TRBD1. CDR1 is SEHNR and CDR2 is FQNEAQ in the germline V gene (reference sequence). V was pared by 5 bases and J by 7 bases, with 4 bases of the junction left unmatched. The CDR3 covers 14 residues. Written as DNA, the CDR3 is TGTGCCAGCAGCCGTGGACAGGGGGGTGAAAAACTGTTTTTT. It codes for CASSRGQGGEKLFF. Variable domain in full (rest from reference TRBV7-9 and TRBJ1-4): DTGVSQNPRHKITKRGQNVTFRCDPISEHNRLYWYRQTLGQGPEFLTYFQNEAQLEKSRLLSDRFSAERPKGSFSTLEIQRTEQGDSAMYLCASSRGQGGEKLFFGSGTQLSVL.

This chain connects TRBV5-1 to TRBJ2-1; D uncertain. V lost 3 bases and J lost 0, with 10 bases in between. Germline V CDR1 and CDR2: SGHRS, YFSETQ. CDR3 length: 15 amino acids. CDR3 bases: TGCGCCAGCAGCTATGAGGAGAGCTCCTACAATGAGCAGTTCTTC. Translating it yields CASSYEESSYNEQFF.

This clonotype has just a few counts. This rearrangement joins TRBV11-3 to TRBJ2-1, with D unclear. This CDR3 comprises 17 residues. Germline V gene lookup returns CDR1 SGHNT and CDR2 YENEEA. The V gene lost 0 bases and the J gene lost 0 bases, with 12 bases spanning the gap. CDR3 residues: CASSLDLSSSSYNEQFF. CDR3 nucleotides: TGTGCCAGCAGCTTAGATCTTAGTTCAAGCTCCTACAATGAGCAGTTCTTC.

V usage is TRBV5-5 and J usage is TRBJ1-5; TRBD1 might be the D (5 bases). V was trimmed by 1 base and J by 0 bases, leaving 20 bases between them. Germline values: CDR1 SGHKS, CDR2 YYEKEE (reference sequence). This CDR3 region has 19 residues. The CDR3 DNA reads TGTGCCAGCAGCTTGTATGCCAGGGAGGTAGGGGATAGCAATCAGCCCCAGCATTTT. As protein: CASSLYAREVGDSNQPQHF.

V and J are TRBV9 and TRBJ2-5; D is ambiguous. V dropped 3 bases and J dropped 7 bases, with 16 bases sitting between them. Per the germline V gene, CDR1 is SGDLS and CDR2 is YYNGEE. This CDR3 is 14 amino acids long. The CDR3 sequence is CASSDSRIWGTQYF. CDR3 DNA sequence: TGTGCCAGCAGCGATTCCAGGATTTGGGGGACCCAGTACTTC. The full variable domain, completed using reference TRBV9 and TRBJ2-5, is DSGVTQTPKHLITATGQRVTLRCSPRSGDLSVYWYQQSLDQGLQFLIQYYNGEERAKGNILERFSAQQFPDLHSELNLSSLELGDSALYFCASSDSRIWGTQYFGPGTRLLVL.

V gene TRBV11-2 combines with J gene TRBJ2-3; TRBD2 matches 9 bases. The germline V gene encodes CDR1 SGHAT and CDR2 FQNNGV. J lost 2 bases, V lost 1 base, and 22 bases had no gene match. This CDR3 comprises 22 residues. The DNA of the CDR3 is TGTGCCAGCAGCTTAGTACTCGCTAAGCGGGGGGCAGTCAGGGACGTCACAGATACGCAGTATTTT. The encoded protein is CASSLVLAKRGAVRDVTDTQYF.

This clonotype was recorded at least ten times. In nucleotides, the CDR3 is TGTGCCAGCAGGCTTGGACAGAACACTGAAGCTTTCTTT. It translates to CASRLGQNTEAFF. The rearrangement uses TRBV3-1 and TRBJ1-1; weak D call: TRBD1 (5 bases). The CDR3 contains 13 residues. The V end lost 6 bases, the J end lost 1 base, and 9 bases lay between the germline ends. The germline gives CDR1 LGHDT, CDR2 YNNKEL (reference sequence).

The rearrangement links TRBV2 to TRBJ2-1; D remains unclear. V lost 3 bases to trimming and J lost 4 bases, with 7 bases between them. Germline CDR1 is SNHLY and CDR2 is FYNNEI. The CDR3 covers 13 residues. CDR3 sequence reads: CASSDEAYNEQFF. In nucleotides, the CDR3 is TGTGCCAGCAGTGACGAGGCTTACAATGAGCAGTTCTTC.

At least ten counts were recorded for this clonotype. V usage is TRBV12-3 or TRBV12-4 and J usage is TRBJ2-7, with 9 bases lining up with TRBD1. CDR3 length equals 14 residues. V lost 2 bases to trimming and J lost 5 bases; unmatched junction nucleotides: 4. The CDR3 is CASSLQQGADEQYF. CDR3 coding DNA: TGTGCCAGCAGTTTACAACAGGGGGCTGACGAGCAGTACTTC.

The chain employs TRBV5-6 and TRBJ1-2; no definite D call. The germline gives CDR1 SGHDT, CDR2 YYEEEE. The CDR3 consists of 15 residues. V lost 0 bases and J lost 2, with 11 bases in between. CDR3: CASSLAGRNNYGYTF. CDR3 in DNA: TGTGCCAGCAGCTTGGCGGGCAGGAACAACTATGGCTACACCTTC.

This sequence joins TRBV9 and TRBJ1-6, with TRBD1 as a possible D gene (5 bases). Germline V gene data show CDR1 as SGDLS and CDR2 as YYNGEE. The CDR3 is 15 amino acids. V was trimmed by 0 bases and J by 9 bases, leaving 13 bases between them. The DNA of the CDR3 is TGTGCCAGCAGCGTAGGGGGGACGAGAGGTTCACCCCTCCACTTT. It specifies CASSVGGTRGSPLHF.

This clonotype was detected many times. The chain has TRBV4-2 and TRBJ2-1; 10 nucleotides align to TRBD2. V shed 0 bases and J 12 bases; nucleotides not matched to a gene: 17. Germline V gene lookup returns CDR1 LGHNA and CDR2 YNFKEQ. This CDR3 has 18 residues. The CDR3 is CASSQDRVAGGLGGWQFF. For the CDR3, the DNA is TGTGCCAGCAGCCAAGACAGGGTAGCGGGGGGCCTCGGGGGGTGGCAGTTCTTC.

The rearrangement joins TRBV3-1 to TRBJ2-2, with 7 bases matching TRBD1. The CDR3 sequence is 18 residues long. CDR1 LGHDT and CDR2 YNNKEL come from the germline V gene (reference sequence). V was pared by 0 bases and J by 0 bases, with 7 bases of the junction left unmatched. The CDR3, as DNA: TGTGCCAGCAGCCAAGAAAAGGGACAGCCGCCGAACACCGGGGAGCTGTTTTTT. Amino acid sequence: CASSQEKGQPPNTGELFF.

This clonotype has more than one count but fewer than ten. The J gene is TRBJ1-1, the V gene TRBV12-3 or TRBV12-4; a possible D gene is TRBD1 (5 bases). V lost 0 bases to trimming and J lost 4 bases, with 6 bases between them. CDR3 length: 13 amino acids. The CDR3 DNA sequence: TGTGCCAGCAGTTTAGCGCAGGGCACTGAAGCTTTCTTT. Translation gives CASSLAQGTEAFF.

This chain joins TRBV9 and TRBJ2-1; the D is unclear. V was trimmed by 4 bases and J by 6 bases, leaving 17 bases between them. From germline, CDR1 is SGDLS and CDR2 YYNGEE. The CDR3 is 15 amino acids. In DNA, the CDR3 is TGTGCCAGCAGCCCAGACCGGGCTAACAGCAATGAGCAGTTCTTC. It is translated as CASSPDRANSNEQFF.

This clonotype has a handful of counts. V and J are TRBV20-1 and TRBJ1-1; D remains unclear. Trimming pared 0 bases from V and 3 bases from J, leaving 2 bases between. The CDR3 consists of 11 residues. Germline lookup yields CDR1 DFQATT and CDR2 SNEGSKA (reference sequence). CDR3 protein: CSARDDTEAFF. The CDR3 nucleotides are TGCAGTGCTAGAGACGACACTGAAGCTTTCTTT.

The gene calls are TRBV12-3 or TRBV12-4 and TRBJ1-2; 7 bases fit TRBD1. The CDR3 runs to 18 residues. V shed 3 bases and J 0 bases; nucleotides not matched to a gene: 13. The CDR3 reads CASSLSLTGANPNYGYTF. The DNA for the CDR3 is TGTGCCAGCAGTTTGTCGCTTACAGGGGCCAACCCTAACTATGGCTACACCTTC.

This clonotype came up a few times. The gene calls are TRBV19 and TRBJ1-2; 7 bases are shared with TRBD1. The CDR3 extends over 15 amino acids. The J segment lost 0 bases and the V segment lost 5 bases, leaving 6 bases of the junction unmatched. CDR1 is LNHDA and CDR2 is SQIVND in the germline V gene (reference sequence). The CDR3 DNA sequence: TGTGCCAGTAGTGTGCCGGGACAGCCTAACTATGGCTACACCTTC. The encoded protein is CASSVPGQPNYGYTF.

This clonotype has ten or more counts. The V gene is TRBV25-1, the J gene TRBJ2-5; D uncertain. Germline CDR1 reads MGHDK; CDR2 reads SYGVNS. CDR3 length: 12 residues. V was cut by 0 bases and J by 7 bases, with 6 bases left in between. DNA of the CDR3: TGTGCCAGCAGTGAATATCCAGGGACCCAGTACTTC. Protein: CASSEYPGTQYF. The variable domain in full, completed from reference TRBV25-1 and TRBJ2-5, reads EADIYQTPRYLVIGTGKKITLECSQTMGHDKMYWYQQDPGMELHLIHYSYGVNSTEKGDLSSESTVSRIRTEHFPLTLESARPSHTSQYLCASSEYPGTQYFGPGTRLLVL.

This clonotype was observed a few times. The chain employs TRBV3-1 and TRBJ2-1; 13 nucleotides align to TRBD2. Germline V gives CDR1 LGHDT, CDR2 YNNKEL (reference sequence). J gave up 8 bases and V 5 bases, and 9 bases lay outside the gene matches. CDR3 size: 16 residues. The DNA for the CDR3 is TGTGCCAGCAGCAGGGGGACTAGCGGGATGTGGGATGAGCAGTTCTTC. Its translation is CASSRGTSGMWDEQFF.

This clonotype was seen a few times. The J gene is TRBJ2-5, the V gene TRBV7-9; D gene uncertain. The CDR3 extends over 14 amino acids. Germline CDR1 SEHNR, CDR2 FQNEAQ (reference sequence). The V and J ends lost 4 bases and 3 bases respectively, with 12 bases between them. The CDR3 region has the DNA TGTGCCAGCAGCTCGCCGGGTTCCAAAGAGACCCAGTACTTC. It yields the protein CASSSPGSKETQYF.

This clonotype occurred a few times. The chain employs TRBV19 and TRBJ2-7; D is perhaps TRBD2 (6 bases). The V and J ends lost 5 bases and 7 bases respectively, with 12 bases between them. This CDR3 is built from 12 residues. Looked up from germline, CDR1 is LNHDA and CDR2 is SQIVND (reference sequence). CDR3 sequence: CASSPLRGEQYF. DNA of the CDR3: TGTGCCAGTAGTCCGTTGCGGGGTGAGCAGTACTTC.

This clonotype has just a few counts. J is TRBJ2-2 and V is TRBV12-3 or TRBV12-4; 9 bases match TRBD1. The CDR3 totals 16 residues. V shed 8 bases and J 6 bases; nucleotides not matched to a gene: 13. The CDR3 sequence is CASVLRTGTGPGELFF. CDR3 DNA sequence: TGTGCCAGCGTGCTCCGAACCGGGACAGGGCCCGGGGAGCTGTTTTTT.

The gene calls are TRBV12-3 or TRBV12-4 and TRBJ1-5; no firm D call. V shed 5 bases and J shed 1 base, with 12 bases lying between them. The CDR3 has 15 amino acids. CDR3 amino acids: CASSHGVRSNQPQHF. In DNA form, the CDR3 reads TGTGCCAGCAGTCACGGGGTAAGGAGCAATCAGCCCCAGCATTTT.

This clonotype was seen only a few times. This chain's CDR3 is CASSFGTYSYEQYF. The CDR3 DNA sequence: TGTGCCAGCAGTTTTGGGACCTACTCCTACGAGCAGTACTTC. The chain uses TRBV6-6 and TRBJ2-7; perhaps D is TRBD1 or TRBD2 (5 bases each). This CDR3 has 14 amino acids. The ends were cut back, 4 bases at V and 0 bases at J, with 10 bases in the middle. From germline, CDR1 is MNHNY and CDR2 SVGAGI (reference sequence).

The chain links TRBV15 to TRBJ1-6; D is undetermined. This CDR3 comprises 12 residues. CDR1 is LNHNV, CDR2 YYDKDF, per germline (reference sequence). Trimming pared 0 bases from V and 11 bases from J, leaving 5 bases between. The CDR3 bases are TGTGCCACCAGCAGAGAAGGGACACCCCTCCACTTT. Translating it yields CATSREGTPLHF.